The 9 T cell receptor beta chains in this list originate from one sample, sequenced in a study of blood T cell repertoires in COVID-19. TCRdb's copy holds only in-frame clones and misses some; the assay was immunoSEQ multiplex PCR. The sample includes approximately 100,000 clones, more than 85% of them seen just once. Sample: peripheral blood. The receptors come from a human donor with acute or convalescent COVID-19. The donor label of this sample is uncertain.

The chain uses TRBV19 and TRBJ1-2, with D perhaps matching TRBD1 (6 bases). The CDR3 consists of 14 residues. Germline assignment: CDR1 LNHDA and CDR2 SQIVND (reference sequence). V was cut by 6 bases and J by 6 bases, with 17 bases left in between. Here the CDR3 reads CASSPPGAVDGYTF. The CDR3 DNA follows: TGTGCCAGTAGCCCACCAGGGGCAGTGGATGGCTACACCTTC.

The chain carries TRBV29-1 and TRBJ1-3, with D perhaps matching TRBD1 (6 bases). The CDR3 loop spans 12 amino acids. Germline lookup yields CDR1 SQVTM and CDR2 ANQGSEA. V was trimmed by 3 bases and J by 4 bases, leaving 7 bases between them. CDR3 amino acids: CSVDRGGNTIYF. In nucleotides, the CDR3 is TGCAGCGTTGACAGGGGAGGAAACACCATATATTTT. Combining the CDR3 with reference TRBV29-1 and TRBJ1-3 gives the whole variable domain SAVISQKPSRDICQRGTSLTIQCQVDSQVTMMFWYRQQPGQSLTLIATANQGSEATYESGFVIDKFPISRPNLTFSTLTVSNMSPEDSSIYLCSVDRGGNTIYFGEGSWLTVV.

The chain carries TRBV2 and TRBJ1-6, with 8 nucleotides matching TRBD1. This CDR3 has 16 residues. Trimming at V came to 5 bases and at J to 5 bases, leaving 8 bases not matched to a gene. The germline V gene has CDR1 SNHLY and CDR2 FYNNEI. CDR3 nucleotide sequence: TGTGCCAGCAGTCTTTCCGGGACAGGACATAATTCACCCCTCCACTTT. As protein: CASSLSGTGHNSPLHF.

This clone was observed once. The chain combines TRBV7-9 with TRBJ2-5, with D perhaps TRBD2 (6 bases). Germline CDR1 SEHNR, CDR2 FQNEAQ (reference sequence). Trimming cost V 3 bases and J 2 bases, with 13 bases left between them. CDR3 length: 15 residues. The CDR3 DNA follows: TGTGCCAGCAGCTTCCTTAGCGGCCTACAAGAGACCCAGTACTTC. This gives the protein CASSFLSGLQETQYF.

The chain links TRBV10-1 to TRBJ2-1; 7 positions match TRBD2. Per the germline V gene, CDR1 is WNHNN and CDR2 is SYGVQD (reference sequence). V shed 7 bases and J 8 bases; nucleotides not matched to a gene: 20. The CDR3 contains 17 residues. The CDR3 DNA is TGCGCCAGCATAACGGGACTACCCTTATTGTTTCACGATGAGCAGTTCTTC. Translated: CASITGLPLLFHDEQFF.

This clone is a singleton in its sample. This sequence joins TRBV7-2 and TRBJ2-3; no definite D call. Trimming removed 6 bases from V and 1 base from J, with 11 bases in between. The CDR3 runs 14 residues. Germline V gene sequence: CDR1 SGHTA, CDR2 FQGNSA. In nucleotides, the CDR3 is TGTGCCAGCAGTTCAATAACACGCACAGATACGCAGTATTTT. Its protein is CASSSITRTDTQYF.

This chain links TRBV30 with TRBJ1-1; D not resolved. The V gene lost 5 bases and the J gene lost 0 bases, with 13 bases spanning the gap. Germline values: CDR1 GTSNPN, CDR2 SVGIG (reference sequence). CDR3 length equals 14 residues. The CDR3 reads CAWGNGVLNTEAFF. Written as DNA, the CDR3 is TGTGCCTGGGGTAACGGGGTTCTGAACACTGAAGCTTTCTTT.

This clone was seen only a few times. V usage is TRBV3-1 (or the pseudogene TRBV3-2) and J usage is TRBJ2-1; TRBD1 matches at 9 bases. Looked up from germline, CDR1 is LGHDT and CDR2 is YNNKEL (reference sequence). The trim removed 7 bases at V and 3 bases at J, leaving 4 bases unmatched. The CDR3 has 14 residues. The DNA for the CDR3 is TGTGCCAGCAATGACAGGGGGAACTACAATGAGCAGTTCTTC. The encoded protein is CASNDRGNYNEQFF.

The rearrangement links TRBV25-1 to TRBJ2-1; 14 bases align to TRBD2. The CDR3 covers 17 residues. V dropped 4 bases and J dropped 7; count of bases not matched to a gene: 9. CDR1 is MGHDK, CDR2 SYGVNS, per germline. In DNA form, the CDR3 reads TGTGCCAGCAGTGGGCGACCCGGGACTAGCGGGAGTAATGAGCAGTTCTTC. It codes for CASSGRPGTSGSNEQFF.